The 10 T cell receptor beta chains given below trace back to one sample, sequenced in a study of neurological immune-mediated disorders. TCRdb called the 5' RACE reads again in MiXCR, with one record for every CDR3 protein. The sample contains about 38,000 distinct CDR3 sequences, roughly 11% of which appear only once. Time point given: technical triplicate 1. The sequencing sample was made of PBMCs. These receptors originate from a man aged 55 to 69 with HTLV-1-associated myelopathy (HAM/TSP).

Concerning this clonotype itself: A read error may account for a junction end that differs from germline. This CDR3 is CASSLNPHQHQHF. CDR3 nucleotide sequence: TGTGCCAGCAGCTTGAATCCCCATCAGCACCAGCATTTT. The chain carries TRBV5-5 and TRBJ1-5; no clear D gene. CDR1 is SGHKS and CDR2 is YYEKEE in the germline V gene (reference sequence). There are 13 residues in the CDR3.

This clonotype occurred many times. The chain employs TRBV20-1 and TRBJ2-5, with D perhaps TRBD1 (5 bases). The CDR3 covers 11 residues. CDR1 and CDR2 from the germline V gene are DFQATT and SNEGSKA (reference sequence). Trimming removed 4 bases at V and 3 bases at J, with 6 bases between. CDR3 loop: CSAKTEETQYF. CDR3 nucleotides: TGCAGTGCTAAGACAGAAGAGACCCAGTACTTC.

This clonotype was found many times. The V and J genes are TRBV28 and TRBJ2-2; perhaps TRBD2 as D (6 bases). Germline V gene sequence: CDR1 MDHEN, CDR2 SYDVKM. V lost 3 bases, J lost 1 base, and 12 bases lay in between. This CDR3 contains 16 residues. The CDR3 reads CASSFAGSGNTGELFF. DNA of the CDR3: TGTGCCAGCAGTTTTGCGGGGTCCGGGAACACCGGGGAGCTGTTTTTT.

Many counts were recorded for this clonotype. J is TRBJ2-5 and V is TRBV20-1; tentative D call: TRBD2 (7 bases). Germline-derived CDR1 and CDR2 are DFQATT and SNEGSKA (reference sequence). The CDR3 sequence is 16 residues long. With 4 bases removed from V and 4 bases from J, the gap between germline ends came to 22 bases. This CDR3 is CSANWGGLSGGETQYF. The CDR3 coding sequence is TGCAGTGCTAATTGGGGGGGGCTCTCAGGAGGAGAGACCCAGTACTTC.

There are many counts of this clonotype. This chain links TRBV5-6 with TRBJ1-1; D remains unclear. The CDR3 totals 11 residues. CDR1 is SGHDT and CDR2 is YYEEEE in the germline V gene. V was pared by 1 base and J by 8 bases, with 6 bases between. The CDR3 sequence: CASSLNREAFF. The CDR3 DNA reads as TGTGCCAGCAGCTTGAACAGAGAAGCTTTCTTT.

This clonotype has at least ten counts. The chain has TRBV11-3 and TRBJ2-7, with 7 nucleotides matching TRBD2. V lost 6 bases, J lost 6 bases, and 8 bases stayed unmatched. Germline CDR1 and CDR2: SGHNT and YENEEA. The CDR3 has 13 residues. The CDR3 reads CASSRPGTIEQYF. The CDR3 region has the DNA TGTGCCAGCAGTCGTCCCGGGACTATCGAGCAGTACTTC.

V usage is TRBV29-1 and J usage is TRBJ2-1; 10 bases map to TRBD2. The germline CDR1 and CDR2 sequences are SQVTM and ANQGSEA. The junction had 9 bases not matched to a gene; V was cut back by 0 bases and J by 7 bases. CDR3 length: 16 residues. CDR3 DNA: TGCAGCGTTGAAGATCTGCTAGCGGGAGTCAAAAATGAGCAGTTCTTC. This codes for CSVEDLLAGVKNEQFF.

This clonotype was found many times. This chain uses TRBV9 with TRBJ1-1; no firm D call. Trimming cost V 0 bases and J 1 base, with 4 bases left between them. Germline CDR1 SGDLS, CDR2 YYNGEE. The CDR3 loop spans 13 amino acids. The CDR3 spells CASSVASNTEAFF. CDR3 nucleotide sequence: TGTGCCAGCAGCGTAGCGTCGAACACTGAAGCTTTCTTT. Complete variable domain (other parts from reference TRBV9 and TRBJ1-1): DSGVTQTPKHLITATGQRVTLRCSPRSGDLSVYWYQQSLDQGLQFLIQYYNGEERAKGNILERFSAQQFPDLHSELNLSSLELGDSALYFCASSVASNTEAFFGQGTRLTVV.

This clonotype was recorded at least ten times. V gene TRBV6-6 combines with J gene TRBJ2-1; 7 nucleotides match TRBD2. There are 13 residues in the CDR3. The germline V gene has CDR1 MNHNY and CDR2 SVGAGI (reference sequence). Trimming cost V 3 bases and J 6 bases; bases outside gene matches: 2. CDR3 sequence reads: CASSYWGGNEQFF. In DNA, the CDR3 is TGTGCCAGCAGTTATTGGGGGGGCAATGAGCAGTTCTTC.

In its sample, this clonotype was seen many times. In DNA form, the CDR3 reads TGCAGTGCTTTATCGACAGGGGAGACCCAGTACTTC. Amino acid sequence: CSALSTGETQYF. This chain joins TRBV20-1 and TRBJ2-5; 7 nucleotides agree with TRBD1. Germline V CDR1 and CDR2: DFQATT, SNEGSKA (reference sequence). Germline trimming cut 5 bases from V and 5 bases from J; bases unmatched to any gene: 5. The CDR3 consists of 12 residues.